The 18 T cell receptor beta chains in this list originate from one sample, sequenced in a study of cytomegalovirus exposure and HLA in healthy donors. A multiplex PCR was run with 60 Vbeta primers and 13 Jbeta primers. Some clones are missing from TCRdb's copy, which holds only in-frame ones; the method was immunoSEQ multiplex PCR. The sample lists 200,000 or so clones; more than 75% were seen once. Input material: PBMCs. These receptors came from a woman aged 45-65 years in good health and CMV-seropositive.

The V gene is TRBV28, the J gene TRBJ2-6; 11 bases line up with TRBD1. Germline V lookup: CDR1 MDHEN, CDR2 SYDVKM. The CDR3 runs 16 residues. J was trimmed by 5 bases and V by 7 bases; bases with no gene match: 7. CDR3 in DNA: TGTGCCAGCATCGGACAGGGGGCGGTGCGGGCCAACGTCCTGACTTTC. Protein: CASIGQGAVRANVLTF.

The chain recombines TRBV5-4 with TRBJ1-1, with 7 bases matching TRBD1. This CDR3 is 15 amino acids long. Germline CDR1 SGHNT, CDR2 YYREEE (reference sequence). V trimming: 4 bases; J trimming: 1 base; junction bases outside the gene matches: 7. CDR3 sequence (DNA): TGTGCCAGCAGCCTCGGGACAGACCAGAACACTGAAGCTTTCTTT. Protein product: CASSLGTDQNTEAFF.

With regard to this clone: One end of the junction is discordant with germline, which a read error may explain. V gene TRBV27 combines with J gene TRBJ2-2; D unclear. Germline V gene data show CDR1 as MNHEY and CDR2 as SMNVEV (reference sequence). CDR3 length: 14 residues. In nucleotides, the CDR3 is TGTGTCAGCAGTTTAGAGCCGAACACCGGGGAGCTGTTTTTT. Translated, it gives CVSSLEPNTGELFF.

V usage is TRBV9 and J usage is TRBJ2-1; 13 nucleotides match TRBD2. Germline loops: CDR1 SGDLS, CDR2 YYNGEE. V lost 4 bases, J lost 8 bases, and 3 bases stayed unmatched. The CDR3 totals 14 residues. The CDR3 loop is CASSWTSGGDEQFF. The CDR3 DNA reads TGTGCCAGCAGCTGGACTAGCGGGGGTGATGAGCAGTTCTTC.

This clone was counted a single time. The chain carries TRBV5-1 and TRBJ1-2; 9 bases match TRBD1. Germline V gene sequence: CDR1 SGHRS, CDR2 YFSETQ. The CDR3 spans 17 residues. J was trimmed by 7 bases and V by 0 bases; bases with no gene match: 13. CDR3 in DNA: TGCGCCAGCAGCTTGGTGGGACAGGGAGTTACTGGCGGTGGCTACACCTTC. Translating it yields CASSLVGQGVTGGGYTF. Complete variable domain (other parts from reference TRBV5-1 and TRBJ1-2): KAGVTQTPRYLIKTRGQQVTLSCSPISGHRSVSWYQQTPGQGLQFLFEYFSETQRNKGNFPGRFSGRQFSNSRSEMNVSTLELGDSALYLCASSLVGQGVTGGGYTFGSGTRLTVV.

Details on this clone: Other DNA sequences from this sample encode an identical CDR3 as well. This chain links TRBV29-1 with TRBJ2-7; possibly TRBD1 for D (7 bases). Germline V lookup: CDR1 SQVTM, CDR2 ANQGSEA. V was trimmed by 7 bases and J by 7 bases, leaving 17 bases between them. The CDR3 covers 12 residues. The CDR3 nucleotides are TGCAGCGCGGGGGACAGCGACGATGAGCAGTACTTC. Translated, it gives CSAGDSDDEQYF.

The chain couples TRBV6-1 to TRBJ2-5; a weak D match, TRBD2 (7 bases). The CDR3 loop spans 14 amino acids. Trimming took 5 bases from V and 3 from J, leaving 13 bases between them. Germline-derived CDR1 and CDR2 are MNHNS and SASEGT. The CDR3 region has the DNA TGTGCCAGCAGTAGGGGGGGAGAGGAAGAGACCCAGTACTTC. Encoded protein: CASSRGGEEETQYF.

The CDR3 loop is CASSSRAGGPLDTQYF. CDR3 in DNA: TGTGCCAGCAGTTCACGGGCGGGGGGCCCCTTAGATACGCAGTATTTT. J is TRBJ2-3 and V is TRBV27, with 8 bases identical to TRBD2. Trimming removed 4 bases from V and 5 bases from J; junction bases left unmatched: 11. Germline V gene data show CDR1 as MNHEY and CDR2 as SMNVEV (reference sequence). The CDR3 has 16 amino acids.

V and J are TRBV5-1 and TRBJ1-6; D may be TRBD1 (5 bases). The germline CDR1 and CDR2 sequences are SGHRS and YFSETQ. Trimming took 7 bases from V and 5 from J, leaving 10 bases between them. The CDR3 consists of 13 residues. CDR3 sequence reads: CASSGKHNSPLHF. CDR3 DNA: TGCGCCAGCTCAGGGAAGCATAATTCACCCCTCCACTTT.

The rearrangement joins TRBV28 to TRBJ2-5, with a possible D match to TRBD2 (6 bases). Germline V gene sequence: CDR1 MDHEN, CDR2 SYDVKM. The CDR3 spans 16 residues. The V gene lost 3 bases and the J gene lost 4 bases, with 18 bases spanning the gap. The CDR3 is CASSLRDVGYGETQYF. The CDR3 coding sequence is TGTGCCAGCAGTTTGCGGGACGTAGGTTATGGAGAGACCCAGTACTTC.

The chain couples TRBV14 to TRBJ2-1; TRBD2 agrees at 11 bases. This CDR3 spans 15 amino acids. The V gene end was trimmed by 0 bases and the J gene end by 6 bases; junction bases not matched to a gene: 1. Germline V gene data show CDR1 as SGHDN and CDR2 as FVKESK. The CDR3: CASSQELAGVNEQFF. In DNA form, the CDR3 reads TGTGCCAGCAGCCAAGAACTAGCGGGAGTCAATGAGCAGTTCTTC.

In this sample, this clone turned up a few times. The chain uses TRBV2 and TRBJ1-2; D is undetermined. CDR1 is SNHLY and CDR2 is FYNNEI in the germline V gene. Trimming took 3 bases from V and 7 from J, leaving 12 bases between them. The CDR3 spans 13 residues. The CDR3 here is CASSDRGKGGYTF. The CDR3, as DNA: TGTGCCAGCAGTGATCGAGGGAAGGGTGGCTACACCTTC.

V gene TRBV11-2 combines with J gene TRBJ2-5, with TRBD2 as a possible D gene (5 bases). V lost 2 bases and J 5 bases, leaving 6 bases between the germline ends. CDR1 is SGHAT, CDR2 FQNNGV, per germline. The CDR3 runs 12 residues. The CDR3 bases are TGTGCCAGCAGCTTACCGGGGGAGACCCAGTACTTC. Its translation is CASSLPGETQYF. Combining the CDR3 with reference TRBV11-2 and TRBJ2-5 gives the whole variable domain EAGVAQSPRYKIIEKRQSVAFWCNPISGHATLYWYQQILGQGPKLLIQFQNNGVVDDSQLPKDRFSAERLKGVDSTLKIQPAKLEDSAVYLCASSLPGETQYFGPGTRLLVL.

The chain has TRBV7-2 and TRBJ2-7, with a weak D call TRBD1 (5 bases). CDR1 SGHTA and CDR2 FQGNSA come from the germline V gene. V dropped 5 bases and J dropped 3 bases, with 17 bases sitting between them. The CDR3 has 15 residues. For the CDR3, the DNA is TGTGCCAGCAGCCCTGGGGCTCTCATGGGCTACGAGCAGTACTTC. This translates into CASSPGALMGYEQYF.

The count of this clone is one. This chain joins TRBV28 and TRBJ2-1; D gene ambiguous. The V end lost 2 bases, the J end lost 7 bases, and 3 bases lay between the germline ends. The germline gives CDR1 MDHEN, CDR2 SYDVKM. This CDR3 is 11 amino acids long. The CDR3 here is CASSLVNEQFF. DNA of the CDR3: TGTGCCAGCAGTTTAGTAAATGAGCAGTTCTTC.

DNA for the CDR3: TGTGCCAGCAGTGAACTGACACCGGGACAGGGGGCTGAGCAGTACTTC. Amino acids: CASSELTPGQGAEQYF. The V call is TRBV25-1, the J call TRBJ2-7; 12 bases align to TRBD1. This CDR3 comprises 16 residues. J lost 7 bases, V lost 2 bases, and 9 bases had no gene match. Germline lookup yields CDR1 MGHDK and CDR2 SYGVNS.

The CDR3 loop is CASSTGSYEQYF. The CDR3 DNA follows: TGTGCCAGCAGTACAGGCTCCTACGAGCAGTACTTC. V gene TRBV27 combines with J gene TRBJ2-7; tentatively, D is TRBD1 (5 bases). This CDR3 is 12 amino acids long. The V gene's germline CDR1 is MNHEY and CDR2 SMNVEV (reference sequence). V lost 5 bases and J 0 bases, leaving 5 bases between the germline ends.

The gene calls are TRBV27 and TRBJ1-4; a possible D gene is TRBD1 (5 bases). This CDR3 is built from 15 residues. Looked up from germline, CDR1 is MNHEY and CDR2 is SMNVEV (reference sequence). The ends were cut back, 3 bases at V and 0 bases at J, with 8 bases in the middle. The CDR3 sequence is CASSLAGATNEKLFF. The CDR3 DNA reads TGTGCCAGCAGTTTGGCGGGGGCAACTAATGAAAAACTGTTTTTT.